A single sample gave rise to the 26 T cell receptor beta chains below, sequenced in a study of Ad26.COV2.S vaccination and SARS-CoV-2 variants. The treatment here: 15 to 20 received Ad26.COV2.S at low or high dose, single or two shots; 5 received placebo; per-sample allocation not given. Sampling occurred on day 63 after the first vaccine or placebo injection. Repertoires were generated with immunoSEQ multiplex PCR, while TCRdb's copy carries only in-frame clones and drops some. Here the sample spans 400,000 to 450,000 clones, roughly 90% being singletons. The sequencing used peripheral blood, collected in a trial of Ad26.COV2.S vaccine versus placebo. Every receptor here comes from a person between 18 and 60 years old who received the Ad26.COV2.S COVID-19 vaccine or a placebo.

Here the CDR3 reads CASSPIASSGSNEQFF. The CDR3 DNA reads TGTGCCAGCTCACCTATCGCCTCTAGCGGGAGTAATGAGCAGTTCTTC. The J gene is TRBJ2-1, the V gene TRBV18; TRBD2 agrees at 10 bases. Germline values: CDR1 KGHSH, CDR2 LQKENI. The V gene end was trimmed by 3 bases and the J gene end by 7 bases; junction bases not matched to a gene: 9. The CDR3 is 16 amino acids.

Concerning this clone itself: The same CDR3 is also encoded by other DNA sequences in this sample. The chain uses TRBV9 and TRBJ2-7; no firm D call. Germline V gene sequence: CDR1 SGDLS, CDR2 YYNGEE. This CDR3 spans 14 amino acids. V was shortened by 0 bases and J by 0 bases, with 7 bases between the two germline ends. Here the CDR3 DNA reads TGTGCCAGCAGCGTAGGGGTTAGCTCCTACGAGCAGTACTTC. It yields the protein CASSVGVSSYEQYF.

The chain uses TRBV7-9 and TRBJ2-7; the D gene is possibly TRBD2 (5 bases). CDR1 and CDR2 (germline): SEHNR, FQNEAQ (reference sequence). V gave up 1 base and J gave up 3 bases, with 16 bases separating them. This CDR3 is 16 amino acids long. CDR3 coding DNA: TGTGCCAGCAGCTTAGGGATAGGACTCCCAGTCTACGAGCAGTACTTC. Translated: CASSLGIGLPVYEQYF. Complete variable domain (other parts from reference TRBV7-9 and TRBJ2-7): DTGVSQNPRHKITKRGQNVTFRCDPISEHNRLYWYRQTLGQGPEFLTYFQNEAQLEKSRLLSDRFSAERPKGSFSTLEIQRTEQGDSAMYLCASSLGIGLPVYEQYFGPGTRLTVT.

J is TRBJ2-3 and V is TRBV19; tentatively, D is TRBD1 (6 bases). Between the trimmed V and J ends, which lost 9 bases and 5 bases, there was a span of 18 bases. The CDR3 consists of 14 residues. Germline loops: CDR1 LNHDA, CDR2 SQIVND (reference sequence). The CDR3 region is CASRGRGGLDTQYF. The CDR3 nucleotides read TGTGCCAGCAGAGGAAGAGGGGGTTTAGATACGCAGTATTTT.

The rearrangement links TRBV3-1 (or the pseudogene TRBV3-2) to TRBJ2-5, with TRBD2 matching over 14 bases. CDR3 size: 19 residues. Trimming cost V 1 base and J 4 bases; bases outside gene matches: 11. Germline values: CDR1 LGHDT, CDR2 YNNKEL (reference sequence). The CDR3 is CASSQGKTSGREPGETQYF. The DNA for the CDR3 is TGTGCCAGCAGCCAAGGAAAGACTAGCGGGAGGGAACCGGGAGAGACCCAGTACTTC.

The chain combines TRBV30 with TRBJ1-1; D might be TRBD1 (5 bases). This CDR3 contains 14 residues. Trimming cost V 1 base and J 1 base, with 10 bases left between them. The germline CDR1 and CDR2 sequences are GTSNPN and SVGIG (reference sequence). The CDR3 spells CAWSEGLGNTEAFF. In DNA form, the CDR3 reads TGTGCCTGGAGTGAGGGGCTCGGGAACACTGAAGCTTTCTTT.

The rearrangement links TRBV2 to TRBJ2-1; D not resolved. V lost 2 bases to trimming and J lost 6 bases, with 17 bases between them. CDR1 and CDR2 (germline): SNHLY, FYNNEI. This CDR3 spans 16 amino acids. CDR3: CASSEYGSPSPNEQFF. CDR3 nucleotides: TGTGCCAGCAGTGAATATGGTAGTCCATCCCCCAATGAGCAGTTCTTC.

This chain connects TRBV5-4 to TRBJ2-3; 7 positions match TRBD1. The CDR3 length is 14 residues. V dropped 2 bases and J dropped 1; count of bases not matched to a gene: 1. CDR1 is SGHNT and CDR2 is YYREEE in the germline V gene (reference sequence). The CDR3 protein is CASSFGQGTDTQYF. In DNA form, the CDR3 reads TGTGCCAGCAGCTTTGGACAGGGCACAGATACGCAGTATTTT.

The chain joins TRBV27 to TRBJ2-7; TRBD1 might be the D (6 bases). In germline, CDR1 is MNHEY, CDR2 SMNVEV (reference sequence). This CDR3 contains 12 residues. V lost 6 bases and J 3 bases, leaving 9 bases between the germline ends. CDR3 sequence reads: CASRQGGYEQYF. CDR3 DNA sequence: TGTGCCAGCAGACAGGGCGGCTACGAGCAGTACTTC.

The CDR3 spells CASSFGQTYEQYF. In DNA, the CDR3 is TGTGCCAGCAGTTTCGGGCAGACCTACGAGCAGTACTTC. V usage is TRBV28 and J usage is TRBJ2-7; D unclear. CDR1 and CDR2 from the germline V gene are MDHEN and SYDVKM. The CDR3 spans 13 residues. The V gene lost 3 bases and the J gene lost 2 bases, with 8 bases spanning the gap.

This clone was seen only once. The V gene is TRBV7-2, the J gene TRBJ2-7; TRBD2 matches at 10 bases. There are 14 residues in the CDR3. Germline V gives CDR1 SGHTA, CDR2 FQGNSA. V trimming: 3 bases; J trimming: 3 bases; junction bases outside the gene matches: 2. CDR3 DNA: TGTGCCAGCAGCTTGGGACTAGCGCACTACGAGCAGTACTTC. Residues: CASSLGLAHYEQYF.

The chain combines TRBV19 with TRBJ1-1; D may be TRBD1 (5 bases). V lost 7 bases, J lost 11 bases, and 20 bases lay in between. The germline V gene has CDR1 LNHDA and CDR2 SQIVND (reference sequence). The CDR3 contains 13 residues. The CDR3 here is CASTPSTRGDAFF. The CDR3, as DNA: TGTGCCAGTACCCCCTCTACTCGGGGGGACGCTTTCTTT. Full variable domain (outside the CDR3, taken from reference TRBV19 and TRBJ1-1): DGGITQSPKYLFRKEGQNVTLSCEQNLNHDAMYWYRQDPGQGLRLIYYSQIVNDFQKGDIAEGYSVSREKKESFPLTVTSAQKNPTAFYLCASTPSTRGDAFFGQGTRLTVV.

The rearrangement uses TRBV4-3 and TRBJ1-1, with TRBD1 matching 7 bases. There are 14 residues in the CDR3. The junction had 3 bases not matched to a gene; V was cut back by 0 bases and J by 5 bases. Per germline, CDR1 LGHNA and CDR2 YSLEER. The CDR3 is CASSQDRGGTEAFF. CDR3 coding DNA: TGCGCCAGCAGCCAAGACAGGGGGGGGACTGAAGCTTTCTTT.

This rearrangement joins TRBV30 to TRBJ2-7, with D possibly being TRBD1 (6 bases). Trimming cost V 3 bases and J 1 base, with 16 bases left between them. Looked up from germline, CDR1 is GTSNPN and CDR2 is SVGIG (reference sequence). The CDR3 consists of 15 residues. CDR3: CAWSTLLQGSYEQYF. DNA for the CDR3: TGTGCCTGGAGCACCCTCTTACAGGGATCCTACGAGCAGTACTTC.

With regard to this clone: The sample has other DNA sequences that encode this CDR3 too. This chain connects TRBV7-8 to TRBJ1-1; perhaps TRBD1 as D (5 bases). Germline loops: CDR1 SGHVS, CDR2 FQNEAQ. This CDR3 contains 13 residues. V shed 5 bases and J shed 0 bases, with 7 bases lying between them. In nucleotides, the CDR3 is TGTGCCAGCAGCCGACAGATGAACACTGAAGCTTTCTTT. Translating gives CASSRQMNTEAFF.

V and J are TRBV5-5 and TRBJ1-6, with D unclear. The CDR3 loop spans 17 amino acids. CDR1 is SGHKS and CDR2 is YYEKEE in the germline V gene (reference sequence). Trimming cost V 5 bases and J 8 bases, with 23 bases left between them. CDR3 protein: CASSFPRTPWIDSPLHF. In DNA, the CDR3 is TGTGCCAGCAGTTTCCCACGAACTCCCTGGATTGATTCACCCCTCCACTTT.

V is TRBV9 and J is TRBJ2-2; D perhaps matches TRBD2 (6 bases). This CDR3 is 16 amino acids long. The V end was cut by 0 bases, the J end by 0 bases, with 9 bases between. Germline loops: CDR1 SGDLS, CDR2 YYNGEE. The CDR3 region has the DNA TGTGCCAGCAGCGTAGGGCGGGATACGAACACCGGGGAGCTGTTTTTT. Its translation is CASSVGRDTNTGELFF.

V usage is TRBV6-2 or TRBV6-3 and J usage is TRBJ2-3, with unresolved D. This CDR3 has 18 residues. V gave up 2 bases and J gave up 1 base, with 19 bases separating them. Germline V gives CDR1 MNHEY, CDR2 SVGEGT. Here the CDR3 DNA reads TGTGCCAGCAGTTACCGCTTAGTGTCCATCCTCGGCACAGATACGCAGTATTTT. Its protein is CASSYRLVSILGTDTQYF.

The rearrangement links TRBV11-2 to TRBJ2-7; D ambiguous. The CDR3 has 12 residues. V was pared by 4 bases and J by 7 bases, with 11 bases between. Germline lookup yields CDR1 SGHAT and CDR2 FQNNGV. The CDR3 DNA follows: TGTGCCAGCAGCTGGACCCCCCGGGAGCAGTACTTC. Its translation is CASSWTPREQYF. Variable domain in full (rest from reference TRBV11-2 and TRBJ2-7): EAGVAQSPRYKIIEKRQSVAFWCNPISGHATLYWYQQILGQGPKLLIQFQNNGVVDDSQLPKDRFSAERLKGVDSTLKIQPAKLEDSAVYLCASSWTPREQYFGPGTRLTVT.

The chain uses TRBV5-5 and TRBJ1-1; a possible D gene is TRBD1 (5 bases). V lost 5 bases, J lost 6 bases, and 17 bases lay in between. This CDR3 comprises 14 residues. The germline V gene encodes CDR1 SGHKS and CDR2 YYEKEE (reference sequence). This chain's CDR3 is CASSPPGRVAEAFF. In nucleotides, the CDR3 is TGTGCCAGCAGTCCTCCGGGCAGGGTTGCTGAAGCTTTCTTT.

This clone occurred once. The chain's CDR3 is CASSRTRGYGYTF. The DNA for the CDR3 is TGTGCCAGCAGTAGAACACGGGGCTATGGCTACACCTTC. This chain joins TRBV28 and TRBJ1-2; D unresolved. The V and J ends lost 5 bases and 4 bases respectively, with 11 bases between them. This CDR3 is 13 amino acids long. Germline assignment: CDR1 MDHEN and CDR2 SYDVKM.

The V gene is TRBV4-2, the J gene TRBJ2-3, with 13 bases that match TRBD2. The CDR3 contains 20 residues. Germline lookup yields CDR1 LGHNA and CDR2 YNFKEQ. The V gene end was trimmed by 2 bases and the J gene end by 0 bases; junction bases not matched to a gene: 11. The CDR3 is CASSQPPPGLAGRSTDTQYF. The CDR3 region has the DNA TGTGCCAGCAGCCAACCTCCGCCGGGACTAGCGGGACGTAGCACAGATACGCAGTATTTT.

J is TRBJ2-1 and V is TRBV4-3; 10 bases line up with TRBD2. Trimming cost V 0 bases and J 4 bases; bases outside gene matches: 3. This CDR3 has 16 amino acids. The germline CDR1 and CDR2 sequences are LGHNA and YSLEER. The CDR3 coding sequence is TGCGCCAGCAGCCAAGATGGACTAGCGGTATACAATGAGCAGTTCTTC. Amino acid sequence: CASSQDGLAVYNEQFF.

This rearrangement joins TRBV25-1 to TRBJ1-5; D is ambiguous. This CDR3 comprises 14 residues. In germline, CDR1 is MGHDK, CDR2 SYGVNS. V was clipped by 6 bases and J by 0 bases, with 9 bases between them. The CDR3 here is CASSKGYSNQPQHF. The CDR3 DNA follows: TGTGCCAGCAGCAAGGGATATAGCAATCAGCCCCAGCATTTT.

The J gene is TRBJ1-1, the V gene TRBV12-3 or TRBV12-4; D ambiguous. V lost 5 bases and J 0 bases, leaving 7 bases between the germline ends. The CDR3 loop spans 13 amino acids. The CDR3 DNA reads TGTGCCAGCAGTATTCAGGTGAACACTGAAGCTTTCTTT. It encodes CASSIQVNTEAFF.

Only one count was recorded for this clone. This sequence joins TRBV29-1 and TRBJ1-2; no reliable D call. Germline loops: CDR1 SQVTM, CDR2 ANQGSEA. This CDR3 is 13 amino acids long. V shed 2 bases and J shed 1 base, with 8 bases lying between them. The CDR3 nucleotides read TGCAGCGTTGAAAGGACGGTTAACTATGGCTACACCTTC. Amino acids: CSVERTVNYGYTF.